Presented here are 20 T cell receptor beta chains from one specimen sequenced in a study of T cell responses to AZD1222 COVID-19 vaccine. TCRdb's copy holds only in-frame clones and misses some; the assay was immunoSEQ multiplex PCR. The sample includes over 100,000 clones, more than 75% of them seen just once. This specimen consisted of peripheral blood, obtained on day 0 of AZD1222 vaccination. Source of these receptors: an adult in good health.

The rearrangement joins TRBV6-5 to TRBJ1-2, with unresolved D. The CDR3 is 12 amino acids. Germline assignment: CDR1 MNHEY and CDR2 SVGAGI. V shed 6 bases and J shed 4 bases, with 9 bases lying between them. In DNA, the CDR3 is TGTGCCAGCAGGATCGAGGGCTATGGCTACACCTTC. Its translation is CASRIEGYGYTF.

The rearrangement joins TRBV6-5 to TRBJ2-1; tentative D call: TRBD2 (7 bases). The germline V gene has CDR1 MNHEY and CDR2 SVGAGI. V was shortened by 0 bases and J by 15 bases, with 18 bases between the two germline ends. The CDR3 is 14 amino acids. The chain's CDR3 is CASSYSGAWGGPFF. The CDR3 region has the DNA TGTGCCAGCAGTTACTCGGGGGCCTGGGGGGGCCCGTTCTTC.

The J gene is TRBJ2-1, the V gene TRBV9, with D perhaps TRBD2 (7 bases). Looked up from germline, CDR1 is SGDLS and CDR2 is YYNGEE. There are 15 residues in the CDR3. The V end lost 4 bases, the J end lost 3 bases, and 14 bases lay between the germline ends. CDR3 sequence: CASSRGLADYNEQFF. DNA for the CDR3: TGTGCCAGCAGCCGGGGGCTAGCGGACTACAATGAGCAGTTCTTC.

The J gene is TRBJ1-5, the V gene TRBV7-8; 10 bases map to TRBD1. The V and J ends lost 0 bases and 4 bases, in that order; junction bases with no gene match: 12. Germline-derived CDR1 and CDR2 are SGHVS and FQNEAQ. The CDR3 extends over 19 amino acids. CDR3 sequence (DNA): TGTGCCAGCAGCTTAGCTCGCTCCGGGACAGGGGCTGGTAATCAGCCCCAGCATTTT. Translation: CASSLARSGTGAGNQPQHF.

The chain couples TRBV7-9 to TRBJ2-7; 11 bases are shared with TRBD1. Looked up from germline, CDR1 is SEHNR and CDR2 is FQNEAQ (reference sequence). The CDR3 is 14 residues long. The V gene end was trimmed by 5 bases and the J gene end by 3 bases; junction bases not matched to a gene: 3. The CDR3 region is CASSPGTGGYEQYF. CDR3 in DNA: TGTGCCAGCAGCCCAGGGACAGGGGGCTACGAGCAGTACTTC.

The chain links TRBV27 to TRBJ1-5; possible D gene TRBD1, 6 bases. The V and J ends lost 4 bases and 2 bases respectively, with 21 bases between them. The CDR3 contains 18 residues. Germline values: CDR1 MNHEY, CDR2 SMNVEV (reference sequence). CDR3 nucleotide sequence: TGTGCCAGCAGTTCCCTGGGCAGGGGAAATGTGGGCAATCAGCCCCAGCATTTT. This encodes CASSSLGRGNVGNQPQHF.

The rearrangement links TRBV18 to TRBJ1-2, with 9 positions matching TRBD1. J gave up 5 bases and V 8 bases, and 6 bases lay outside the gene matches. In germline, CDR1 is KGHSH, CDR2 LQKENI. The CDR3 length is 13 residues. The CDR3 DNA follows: TGTGCCAGCGCCCGGGACAGGGAGTATGGCTACACCTTC. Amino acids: CASARDREYGYTF.

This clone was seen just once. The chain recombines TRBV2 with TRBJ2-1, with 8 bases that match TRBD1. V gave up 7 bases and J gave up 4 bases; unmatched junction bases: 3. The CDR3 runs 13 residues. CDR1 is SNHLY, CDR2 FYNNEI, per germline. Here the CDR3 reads CASKTGGYNEQFF. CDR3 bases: TGTGCCAGCAAAACAGGGGGGTACAATGAGCAGTTCTTC. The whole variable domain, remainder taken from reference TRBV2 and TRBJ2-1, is EPEVTQTPSHQVTQMGQEVILRCVPISNHLYFYWYRQILGQKVEFLVSFYNNEISEKSEIFDDQFSVERPDGSNFTLKIRSTKLEDSAMYFCASKTGGYNEQFFGPGTRLTVL.

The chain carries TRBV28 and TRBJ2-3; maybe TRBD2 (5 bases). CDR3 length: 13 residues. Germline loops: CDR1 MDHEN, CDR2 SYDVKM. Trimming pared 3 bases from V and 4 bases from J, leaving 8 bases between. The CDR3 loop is CASSFLAADTQYF. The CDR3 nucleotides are TGTGCCAGCAGTTTTCTAGCCGCAGATACGCAGTATTTT.

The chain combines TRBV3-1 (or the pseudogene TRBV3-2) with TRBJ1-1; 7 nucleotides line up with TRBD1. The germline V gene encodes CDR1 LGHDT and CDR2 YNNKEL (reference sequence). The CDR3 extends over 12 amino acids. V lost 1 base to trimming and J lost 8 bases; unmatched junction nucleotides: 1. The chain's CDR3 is CASSQAGQEAFF. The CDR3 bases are TGTGCCAGCAGCCAAGCGGGACAGGAAGCTTTCTTT.

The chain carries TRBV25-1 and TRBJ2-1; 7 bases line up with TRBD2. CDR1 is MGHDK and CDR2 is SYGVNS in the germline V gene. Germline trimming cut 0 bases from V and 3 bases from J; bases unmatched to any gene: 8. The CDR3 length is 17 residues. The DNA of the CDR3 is TGTGCCAGCAGTGAATATGGGGGAGGGGACGGCTACAATGAGCAGTTCTTC. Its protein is CASSEYGGGDGYNEQFF.

This chain's CDR3 is CATSTGYEQYF. In DNA form, the CDR3 reads TGTGCCACCAGCACGGGATACGAGCAGTACTTC. V gene TRBV15 combines with J gene TRBJ2-7; possibly TRBD2 for D (5 bases). This CDR3 is 11 amino acids long. The ends were cut back, 4 bases at V and 4 bases at J, with 5 bases in the middle. Germline values: CDR1 LNHNV, CDR2 YYDKDF (reference sequence).

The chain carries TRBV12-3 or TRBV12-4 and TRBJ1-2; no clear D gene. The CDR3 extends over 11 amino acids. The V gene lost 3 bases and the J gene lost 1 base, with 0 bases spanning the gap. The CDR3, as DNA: TGTGCCAGCAGTTTTAACTATGGCTACACCTTC. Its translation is CASSFNYGYTF.

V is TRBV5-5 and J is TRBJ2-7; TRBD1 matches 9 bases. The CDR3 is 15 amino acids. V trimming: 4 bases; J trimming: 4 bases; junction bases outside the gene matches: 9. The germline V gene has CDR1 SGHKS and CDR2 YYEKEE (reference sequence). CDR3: CASSLAQGARYEQYF. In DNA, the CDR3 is TGTGCCAGCAGCCTCGCACAGGGGGCTCGGTACGAGCAGTACTTC.

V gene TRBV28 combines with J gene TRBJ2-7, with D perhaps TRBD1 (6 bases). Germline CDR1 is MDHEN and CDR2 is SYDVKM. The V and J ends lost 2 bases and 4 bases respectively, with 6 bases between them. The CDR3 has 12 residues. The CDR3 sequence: CASSLQGYEQYF. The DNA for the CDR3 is TGTGCCAGCAGTTTACAGGGGTACGAGCAGTACTTC.

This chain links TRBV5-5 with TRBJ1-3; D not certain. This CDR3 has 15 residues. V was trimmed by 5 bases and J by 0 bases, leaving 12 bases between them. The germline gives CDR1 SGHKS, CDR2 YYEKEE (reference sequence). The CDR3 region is CASSNTRASGNTIYF. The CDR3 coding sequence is TGTGCCAGCAGTAATACACGGGCCTCTGGAAACACCATATATTTT.

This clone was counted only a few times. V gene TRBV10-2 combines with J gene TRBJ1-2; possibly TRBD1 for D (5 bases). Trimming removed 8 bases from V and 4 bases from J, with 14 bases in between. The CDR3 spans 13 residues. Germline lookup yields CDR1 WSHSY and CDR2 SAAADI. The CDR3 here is CASSDTTPYGYTF. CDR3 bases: TGCGCCAGCTCGGACACCACCCCCTATGGCTACACCTTC.

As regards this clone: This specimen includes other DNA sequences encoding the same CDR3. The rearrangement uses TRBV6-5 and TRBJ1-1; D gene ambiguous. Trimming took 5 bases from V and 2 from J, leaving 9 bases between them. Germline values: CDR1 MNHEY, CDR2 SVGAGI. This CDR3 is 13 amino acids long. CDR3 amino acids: CASSPTKNTEAFF. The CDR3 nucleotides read TGTGCCAGCAGTCCAACTAAAAACACTGAAGCTTTCTTT.

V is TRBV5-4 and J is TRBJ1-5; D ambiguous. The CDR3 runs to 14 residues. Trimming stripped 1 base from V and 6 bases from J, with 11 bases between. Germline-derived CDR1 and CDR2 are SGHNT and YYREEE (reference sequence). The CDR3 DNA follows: TGTGCCAGCAGCTTGCTTGGGTCGGGTCAGCCCCAGCATTTT. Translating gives CASSLLGSGQPQHF.

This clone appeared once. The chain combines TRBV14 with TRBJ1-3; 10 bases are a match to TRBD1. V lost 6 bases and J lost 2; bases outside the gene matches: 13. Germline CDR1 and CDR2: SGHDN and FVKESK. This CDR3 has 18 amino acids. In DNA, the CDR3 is TGTGCCAGCAGAAAACCGGGACAGGGGACCTATACTGGAAACACCATATATTTT. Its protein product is CASRKPGQGTYTGNTIYF.